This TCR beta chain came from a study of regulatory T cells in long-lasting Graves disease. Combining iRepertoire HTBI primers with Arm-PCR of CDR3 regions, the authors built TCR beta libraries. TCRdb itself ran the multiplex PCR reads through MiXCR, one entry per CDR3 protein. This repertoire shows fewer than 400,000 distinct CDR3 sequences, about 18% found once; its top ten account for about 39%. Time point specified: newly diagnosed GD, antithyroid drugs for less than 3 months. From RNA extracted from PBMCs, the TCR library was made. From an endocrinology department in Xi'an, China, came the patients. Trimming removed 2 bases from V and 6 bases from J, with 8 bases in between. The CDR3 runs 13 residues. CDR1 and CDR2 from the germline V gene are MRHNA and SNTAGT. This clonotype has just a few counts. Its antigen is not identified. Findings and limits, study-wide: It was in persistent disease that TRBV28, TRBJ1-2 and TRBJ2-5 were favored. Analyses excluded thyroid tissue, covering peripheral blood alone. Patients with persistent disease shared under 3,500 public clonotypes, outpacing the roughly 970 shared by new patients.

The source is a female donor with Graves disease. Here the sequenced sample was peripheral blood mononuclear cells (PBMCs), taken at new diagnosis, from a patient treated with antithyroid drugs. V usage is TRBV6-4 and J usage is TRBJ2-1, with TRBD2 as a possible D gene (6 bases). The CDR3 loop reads CASSDTSRNEQFF. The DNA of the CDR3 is TGTGCCAGCAGTGACACTAGCCGCAATGAGCAGTTCTTC.